The 27 T cell receptor beta chains presented below share a single source sample, sequenced in a study of shared clonotypes between healthy human individuals. Libraries were prepared by immunoSEQ multiplex PCR; TCRdb keeps only in-frame clonotypes and omits some of them. This table has 1,400,000 or so clones, approximately 98.5% appearing once. The sample was naive CD4+ T cells sorted from blood. The subset is: CD45RA+ positively selected. Source of these receptors: a man in his thirties or forties in good health.

The V call is TRBV5-6, the J call TRBJ2-7; 10 positions match TRBD2. Germline V gene lookup returns CDR1 SGHDT and CDR2 YYEEEE. J lost 3 bases, V lost 4 bases, and 13 bases had no gene match. CDR3 size: 17 residues. The CDR3 DNA reads TGTGCCAGCAGCGCCACATACAGGACTAGCGGAGACTACGAGCAGTACTTC. This translates into CASSATYRTSGDYEQYF.

The chain is built from TRBV5-1 and TRBJ1-1, with 7 bases matching TRBD1. Per germline, CDR1 SGHRS and CDR2 YFSETQ. The length of the CDR3 is 14 residues. After removal of 5 bases from V and 5 bases from J, the junction contained 9 bases not matched to a gene. CDR3 residues: CASRAWAGGTEAFF. The CDR3 nucleotides read TGCGCCAGCAGAGCTTGGGCAGGGGGAACTGAAGCTTTCTTT.

The chain uses TRBV4-1 and TRBJ2-7, with 7 bases matching TRBD1. This CDR3 has 14 residues. V lost 4 bases and J lost 6; bases outside the gene matches: 9. CDR1 MGHRA and CDR2 YSYEKL come from the germline V gene. CDR3 loop: CASSPGQLGSEQYF. DNA for the CDR3: TGCGCCAGCAGCCCGGGACAGCTTGGTTCCGAGCAGTACTTC.

The CDR3, as DNA: TGTGCCAGCAGTTTACTTGGGGAGCTGGTAGATACGCAGTATTTT. Amino acid sequence: CASSLLGELVDTQYF. J is TRBJ2-3 and V is TRBV28; D might be TRBD2 (5 bases). The CDR3 consists of 15 residues. The V gene lost 2 bases and the J gene lost 5 bases, with 14 bases spanning the gap. Germline loops: CDR1 MDHEN, CDR2 SYDVKM.

V and J are TRBV19 and TRBJ1-1, with TRBD1 as a possible D gene (6 bases). This CDR3 has 15 amino acids. The germline V gene has CDR1 LNHDA and CDR2 SQIVND (reference sequence). Between the trimmed V and J ends, which lost 7 bases and 1 base, there was a span of 16 bases. The CDR3 region is CASKPLGTPNTEAFF. Written as DNA, the CDR3 is TGTGCCAGTAAGCCTTTGGGGACACCGAACACTGAAGCTTTCTTT.

The rearrangement links TRBV5-1 to TRBJ1-2; tentatively, D is TRBD1 (5 bases). CDR3 length equals 14 residues. CDR1 and CDR2 (germline): SGHRS, YFSETQ. V lost 4 bases to trimming and J lost 3 bases, with 13 bases between them. The CDR3: CASSEGPGDYGYTF. The CDR3, as DNA: TGCGCCAGCAGCGAGGGCCCGGGGGACTATGGCTACACCTTC.

This rearrangement joins TRBV4-1 to TRBJ2-2, with unresolved D. The CDR3 totals 15 residues. Germline V lookup: CDR1 MGHRA, CDR2 YSYEKL. V was clipped by 0 bases and J by 10 bases, with 15 bases between them. CDR3 sequence (DNA): TGCGCCAGCAGCCAAGAGGTTATCCGCCAACCGGAGCTGTTTTTT. Amino acid sequence: CASSQEVIRQPELFF.

The chain carries TRBV9 and TRBJ2-1; D gene unclear. The V end was cut by 4 bases, the J end by 9 bases, with 14 bases between. The CDR3 consists of 13 residues. Germline assignment: CDR1 SGDLS and CDR2 YYNGEE. CDR3 in DNA: TGTGCCAGCAGCTCCCGCCCAGAAGGTGAGCAGTTCTTC. It yields the protein CASSSRPEGEQFF.

The V and J genes are TRBV7-9 and TRBJ2-3; 9 nucleotides agree with TRBD2. Germline V CDR1 and CDR2: SEHNR, FQNEAQ (reference sequence). With V trimmed by 5 bases and J by 4 bases, 10 bases remained unmatched. The CDR3 has 16 residues. The CDR3 loop reads CASSQALAGMADTQYF. Here the CDR3 DNA reads TGTGCCAGCAGCCAAGCTCTAGCGGGAATGGCAGATACGCAGTATTTT.

A single count supports this clone. The chain links TRBV9 to TRBJ2-5, with a possible D match to TRBD2 (6 bases). The CDR3 length is 13 residues. V lost 4 bases, J lost 5 bases, and 12 bases lay in between. Germline V gene lookup returns CDR1 SGDLS and CDR2 YYNGEE. As DNA, the CDR3 is TGTGCCAGCAGCTTAGGAGGGACGGAGACCCAGTACTTC. Translated, it gives CASSLGGTETQYF.

The chain carries TRBV11-2 and TRBJ1-1; the D is unclear. Germline V gene lookup returns CDR1 SGHAT and CDR2 FQNNGV. V lost 5 bases and J 1 base, leaving 11 bases between the germline ends. The CDR3 consists of 14 residues. CDR3 protein: CASSPGRTNTEAFF. The DNA for the CDR3 is TGTGCCAGCAGCCCTGGACGGACGAACACTGAAGCTTTCTTT.

V gene TRBV7-3 combines with J gene TRBJ2-7, with 8 nucleotides matching TRBD1. There are 14 residues in the CDR3. Germline trimming cut 4 bases from V and 6 bases from J; bases unmatched to any gene: 8. CDR1 is SGHTA, CDR2 FQGTGA, per germline. CDR3 nucleotides: TGTGCCAGCAGCTACGGGACAGGAATCGGCGAGCAGTACTTC. Its translation: CASSYGTGIGEQYF.

V is TRBV11-2 and J is TRBJ2-1; D might be TRBD2 (5 bases). This CDR3 has 16 residues. Trimming removed 6 bases from V and 5 bases from J, with 20 bases in between. The germline V gene encodes CDR1 SGHAT and CDR2 FQNNGV. In nucleotides, the CDR3 is TGTGCCAGCAGTCCAAAACTAGAGCGTTTGGACAATGAGCAGTTCTTC. Translating it yields CASSPKLERLDNEQFF.

The rearrangement uses TRBV7-8 and TRBJ2-7, with 7 positions matching TRBD1. This CDR3 has 20 residues. J gave up 0 bases and V 2 bases, and 19 bases lay outside the gene matches. The V gene's germline CDR1 is SGHVS and CDR2 FQNEAQ. The CDR3: CASSLRGRVLGTASSYEQYF. CDR3 in DNA: TGTGCCAGCAGCTTAAGGGGCCGGGTGCTCGGGACAGCAAGCTCCTACGAGCAGTACTTC.

This sequence joins TRBV11-2 and TRBJ2-7; 7 bases align to TRBD1. In germline, CDR1 is SGHAT, CDR2 FQNNGV. Trimming cost V 1 base and J 3 bases; bases outside gene matches: 6. CDR3 length: 15 residues. CDR3 nucleotide sequence: TGTGCCAGCAGCTTAGGAGGGACAGCCCTCTACGAGCAGTACTTC. Residues: CASSLGGTALYEQYF. Complete variable domain (other parts from reference TRBV11-2 and TRBJ2-7): EAGVAQSPRYKIIEKRQSVAFWCNPISGHATLYWYQQILGQGPKLLIQFQNNGVVDDSQLPKDRFSAERLKGVDSTLKIQPAKLEDSAVYLCASSLGGTALYEQYFGPGTRLTVT.

The chain carries TRBV4-1 and TRBJ1-5; D is perhaps TRBD1 (5 bases). V was shortened by 1 base and J by 6 bases, with 16 bases between the two germline ends. CDR1 and CDR2 (germline): MGHRA, YSYEKL. The CDR3 covers 16 residues. CDR3 nucleotides: TGCGCCAGCAGCCAAGTTTGGGGTGGCGGGGGTCAGCCCCAGCATTTT. Protein: CASSQVWGGGGQPQHF.

The rearrangement uses TRBV10-3 and TRBJ1-5; D is possibly TRBD1 (5 bases). This CDR3 spans 18 amino acids. With 4 bases removed from V and 5 bases from J, the gap between germline ends came to 24 bases. CDR1 and CDR2 from the germline V gene are ENHRY and SYGVKD. The CDR3 DNA is TGTGCCATCAGTGCCCAATCGGGAGGCAGGGCCGACGATCAGCCCCAGCATTTT. It codes for CAISAQSGGRADDQPQHF.

The chain links TRBV19 to TRBJ1-5; no firm D call. The V and J ends lost 1 base and 1 base respectively, with 8 bases between them. The CDR3 spans 15 residues. Germline V gives CDR1 LNHDA, CDR2 SQIVND (reference sequence). The CDR3 sequence is CASSIGGWSNQPQHF. CDR3 in DNA: TGTGCCAGTAGTATAGGAGGGTGGAGCAATCAGCCCCAGCATTTT.

This chain joins TRBV30 and TRBJ1-6; D is uncertain. Trimming removed 2 bases at V and 8 bases at J, with 7 bases between. CDR3 length: 12 amino acids. From germline, CDR1 is GTSNPN and CDR2 SVGIG (reference sequence). The CDR3 DNA reads TGTGCCTGGAGTAACGAAGATTCACCCCTCCACTTT. Amino acid sequence: CAWSNEDSPLHF.

The chain employs TRBV11-3 and TRBJ1-1, with TRBD1 identical over 7 bases. The germline V gene encodes CDR1 SGHNT and CDR2 YENEEA. With V trimmed by 5 bases and J by 0 bases, 6 bases remained unmatched. CDR3 length equals 15 residues. The CDR3 is CASSPRTGLNTEAFF. The CDR3 bases are TGTGCCAGCAGCCCTCGGACAGGATTGAACACTGAAGCTTTCTTT.

V gene TRBV28 combines with J gene TRBJ1-3; D is uncertain. This CDR3 comprises 14 residues. The V and J ends lost 3 bases and 4 bases respectively, with 10 bases between them. The germline CDR1 and CDR2 sequences are MDHEN and SYDVKM. The CDR3 nucleotides are TGTGCCAGCAGTTTGCCCTTTGCAGGAAACACCATATATTTT. Amino acid sequence: CASSLPFAGNTIYF.

A note on this clone: Other DNA sequences in this sample translate to the same CDR3. V usage is TRBV5-1 and J usage is TRBJ2-7; maybe TRBD1 (6 bases). V gave up 0 bases and J gave up 2 bases, with 12 bases separating them. The CDR3 length is 15 residues. Germline CDR1 SGHRS, CDR2 YFSETQ. This CDR3 reads CASSLAPGAAYEQYF. The CDR3 region has the DNA TGCGCCAGCAGCTTGGCCCCAGGGGCCGCCTACGAGCAGTACTTC.

V and J are TRBV5-1 and TRBJ1-2; D possibly corresponds to TRBD1 (6 bases). Looked up from germline, CDR1 is SGHRS and CDR2 is YFSETQ. The CDR3 is 17 residues long. V shed 4 bases and J shed 3 bases, with 22 bases lying between them. The CDR3 reads CASSPLGGAGKDYGYTF. The CDR3 DNA follows: TGCGCCAGCAGCCCATTGGGGGGGGCTGGGAAGGACTATGGCTACACCTTC.

This clone was seen a handful of times. This chain links TRBV6-6 with TRBJ2-1; D remains unclear. V lost 6 bases and J 4 bases, leaving 10 bases between the germline ends. CDR3 length: 13 residues. Looked up from germline, CDR1 is MNHNY and CDR2 is SVGAGI (reference sequence). The CDR3 is CASSPRVYNEQFF. The DNA for the CDR3 is TGTGCCAGCAGCCCTAGGGTATACAATGAGCAGTTCTTC.

Comment on this clone: Distinct nucleotide sequences in the sample also encode this CDR3. The V call is TRBV7-8, the J call TRBJ2-7, with no clear D. Looked up from germline, CDR1 is SGHVS and CDR2 is FQNEAQ. The CDR3 consists of 11 residues. Trimming took off 3 bases at V and 1 base at J, with 1 base between the two ends. CDR3 nucleotides: TGTGCCAGCAGCTTTTCCTACGAGCAGTACTTC. Its translation is CASSFSYEQYF.

The chain joins TRBV5-1 to TRBJ2-5; 13 bases are a match to TRBD2. This CDR3 is 16 amino acids long. CDR1 is SGHRS and CDR2 is YFSETQ in the germline V gene. J gave up 4 bases and V 4 bases, and 7 bases lay outside the gene matches. In nucleotides, the CDR3 is TGCGCCAGCAGCCCGGGACTAGCGGGATGGGGAGAGACCCAGTACTTC. This translates into CASSPGLAGWGETQYF.

This sequence joins TRBV15 and TRBJ2-1; perhaps TRBD2 as D (6 bases). CDR1 LNHNV and CDR2 YYDKDF come from the germline V gene (reference sequence). The germline V and J ends were trimmed by 5 bases and 2 bases, with 16 bases remaining between them. This CDR3 is built from 16 residues. As DNA, the CDR3 is TGTGCCACCAGCCCGGGTTGGAGGGAGGCCTACAATGAGCAGTTCTTC. Translated, it gives CATSPGWREAYNEQFF.